A selection of T cell receptor beta chains follows, all from one sample in a study of blood T cell repertoires in COVID-19. The protocol was immunoSEQ multiplex PCR, while the TCRdb copy is restricted to in-frame clones and leaves out a portion. The data contain some 240,000 clones, 84% of them singletons. The specimen was PBMCs or T cells enriched from blood (not recorded which). All receptors come from a man aged 45-60 years who had recovered from COVID-19. The conserved cysteine and the conserved F or W are not part of the CDR3 here.

CDR3 length	V gene	J gene	CDR3 protein
13	TRBV5-5	TRBJ1-5	ASSLERQGSQPQH
13	TRBV7-4	TRBJ2-7	ASSLETGVSYEQY
11	TRBV3-1/TRBV3-2	TRBJ2-3	ASSRGFTDTQY
11	TRBV18	TRBJ1-1	ASSPSKGTEAF
18	TRBV10-3	TRBJ2-6	AISPGLAGGPQAGANVLT
12	TRBV27	TRBJ1-2	ASSLSGSGGGYT
15	TRBV18	TRBJ1-1	ASSRAVAGARGTEAF
13	TRBV5-6	TRBJ2-7	ASSLKGRASYEQY
12	TRBV5-6	TRBJ2-7	ASSWGLAGAEQY
14	TRBV21-1	TRBJ2-2	ASSKAGERVSGELF
12	TRBV7-9	TRBJ1-2	ASSRQQGVRDYT
12	TRBV11-3	TRBJ1-1	ASSLTQMNTEAF
15	TRBV11-2	TRBJ1-3	ASSLDIRGAGGNTIY
14	TRBV6-4	TRBJ2-4	ASSVGLQVQKNIQY
13	TRBV3-1/TRBV3-2	TRBJ2-5	ASSLLRDRGETQY
14	TRBV3-1/TRBV3-2	TRBJ1-4	ASSQGWGGANEKLF
12	TRBV21-1	TRBJ2-5	ASSEQGANETQY
10	TRBV7-9	TRBJ2-7	ASSRIRYEQY
14	TRBV9	TRBJ1-3	ASSVGDTYSGNTIY
15	TRBV7-3	TRBJ2-1	ASSLTPRDLSYNEQF
13	TRBV4-3	TRBJ2-7	ASSRTQGALYEQY
12	TRBV18	TRBJ1-1	ASSPTGTDTEAF
8	TRBV29-1	TRBJ1-4	SVQNEKLF
12	TRBV6-5	TRBJ2-7	ASSRTGPIYEQY
15	TRBV4-1	TRBJ2-5	ASSQDHLAGGGETQY
11	TRBV19	TRBJ2-1	ASTHREQARQF
15	TRBV5-1	TRBJ1-6	ASSLGPPGQYNSPLH
11	TRBV12-3/TRBV12-4	TRBJ2-7	ASSQGTYYEQY
12	TRBV6-5	TRBJ1-4	ASRGQGSNEKLF
15	TRBV23-1	TRBJ2-7	ASSQSFQGGFSYEQY
15	TRBV9	TRBJ2-1	ASSVGGGRAPYNEQF
14	TRBV7-3	TRBJ2-2	ASSPRTGASAGELF
13	TRBV7-2	TRBJ1-1	ASSLLLGRGAEAF
12	TRBV30	TRBJ1-5	AWSGPGQRQPQH
14	TRBV4-3	TRBJ1-2	ASSPRGNRGAYGYT
12	TRBV10-2	TRBJ1-1	ASSESGAGTEAF
13	TRBV9	TRBJ1-3	ASSVSRGLGNTIY
12	TRBV18	TRBJ1-5	ASSQGSDNQPQH
11	TRBV6-2/TRBV6-3	TRBJ2-5	ASSDRGWETQY
12	TRBV19	TRBJ1-2	ASSINRVDYGYT
11	TRBV2	TRBJ1-2	ASSPTASYGYT
13	TRBV28	TRBJ1-5	ASSLDATGSQPQH